One and the same sample provided the 4 T cell receptor beta chains below, sequenced in a study of shared clonotypes between healthy human individuals. Only in-frame clones appear in the TCRdb table, and some are missing; sequencing was by immunoSEQ multiplex PCR. The sample lists about 1.5 million clones; around 98% were seen once. Sequencing input: naive CD4+ T cells sorted from blood. Subset of the sample: CD45RA+ positively selected. The source of these receptors is a man aged 25 to 45 in good health.

V and J are TRBV10-3 and TRBJ2-3; tentatively, D is TRBD1 (6 bases). CDR3 size: 14 residues. Germline V gives CDR1 ENHRY, CDR2 SYGVKD. With 10 bases removed from V and 0 bases from J, the gap between germline ends came to 14 bases. CDR3 protein: CATHRQGSTDTQYF. As DNA, the CDR3 is TGTGCCACCCACCGGCAGGGGAGCACAGATACGCAGTATTTT.

Note on this clone: Other DNA sequences in the same sample also yield this CDR3. The V call is TRBV19, the J call TRBJ2-7; possibly TRBD2 for D (5 bases). The ends were cut back, 1 base at V and 3 bases at J, with 7 bases in the middle. The CDR3 has 13 amino acids. CDR1 is LNHDA, CDR2 SQIVND, per germline (reference sequence). DNA for the CDR3: TGTGCCAGTAGTATAGCGGAGGACTACGAGCAGTACTTC. The encoded protein is CASSIAEDYEQYF.

J is TRBJ1-2 and V is TRBV27; 8 bases are shared with TRBD1. The germline V gene has CDR1 MNHEY and CDR2 SMNVEV (reference sequence). The V segment lost 5 bases and the J segment 2 bases; nucleotides outside the gene matches: 13. This CDR3 has 17 residues. CDR3 DNA: TGTGCCAGCAGTAAAATCCAGGGGGCGCGGGCCAACTATGGCTACACCTTC. Translation gives CASSKIQGARANYGYTF.

This clone occurred once. The chain joins TRBV5-6 to TRBJ1-3; 7 bases align to TRBD1. The CDR3 length is 14 residues. J was trimmed by 4 bases and V by 4 bases; bases with no gene match: 5. CDR1 and CDR2 (germline): SGHDT, YYEEEE. In DNA, the CDR3 is TGTGCCAGCAGCCCGACAGGGTTCGGAAACACCATATATTTT. Protein sequence: CASSPTGFGNTIYF.